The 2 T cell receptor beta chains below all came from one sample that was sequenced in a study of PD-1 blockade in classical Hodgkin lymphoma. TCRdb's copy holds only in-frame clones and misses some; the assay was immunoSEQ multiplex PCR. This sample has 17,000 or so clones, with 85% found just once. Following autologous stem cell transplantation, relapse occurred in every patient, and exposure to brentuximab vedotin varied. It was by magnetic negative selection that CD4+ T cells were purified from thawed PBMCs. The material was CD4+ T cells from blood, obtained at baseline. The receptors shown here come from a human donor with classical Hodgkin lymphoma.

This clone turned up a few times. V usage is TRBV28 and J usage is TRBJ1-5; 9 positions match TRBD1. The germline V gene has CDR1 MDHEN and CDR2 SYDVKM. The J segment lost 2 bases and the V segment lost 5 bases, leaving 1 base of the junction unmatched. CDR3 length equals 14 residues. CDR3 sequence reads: CASSRTGGNQPQHF. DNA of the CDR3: TGTGCCAGCAGTCGGACAGGGGGCAATCAGCCCCAGCATTTT.

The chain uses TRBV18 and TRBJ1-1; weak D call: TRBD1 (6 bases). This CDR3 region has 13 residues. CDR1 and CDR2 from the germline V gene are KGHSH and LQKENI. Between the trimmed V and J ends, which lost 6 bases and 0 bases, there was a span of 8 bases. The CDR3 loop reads CASSGDMNTEAFF. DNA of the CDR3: TGTGCCAGCTCGGGGGACATGAACACTGAAGCTTTCTTT.